These T cell receptor beta chains were read from a single sample in a study of cytomegalovirus exposure and HLA in healthy donors. The table came from immunoSEQ multiplex PCR; TCRdb's copy has only in-frame clones and leaves some out. The sample shows some 100,000 clones, 79% of them seen only once. The sequencing input was PBMCs. The receptor set was obtained from a female donor in good health and CMV-seropositive. CDR3s include the opening cysteine and the closing phenylalanine or tryptophan. D genes are given only for firm matches. A row's size may be missing; if present it is once, few, many or a size class.

D,size,J,V,DNA,CDR3
.,.,TRBJ1-3,TRBV6-6,TGTGCCAGCAGCCCTATCACCGAGGGAAACACCATATATTTT,CASSPITEGNTIYF
TRBD2,.,TRBJ2-1,TRBV27,TGTGCCAGCAGTTTACGACTAGCGGGAGCCGGCAATGAGCAGTTCTTC,CASSLRLAGAGNEQFF
TRBD1,.,TRBJ1-1,TRBV11-2,TGTGCCAGCAGTACAACCCGGGACAGGGGGCGCGCTTTCTTT,CASSTTRDRGRAFF
.,.,TRBJ2-7,TRBV5-1,TGCGCCAGCAGCTTGGCGGCGGGCTACGAGCAGTACTTC,CASSLAAGYEQYF
.,.,TRBJ1-5,TRBV1,TGCACCAGCAGCCAAGTGTGGGACAGGATCATGAGCAATCAGCCCCAGCATTTT,CTSSQVWDRIMSNQPQHF
.,.,TRBJ2-3,TRBV20-1,TGCAGTGGCGGGTCGGCAGATACGCAGTATTTT,CSGGSADTQYF
TRBD1,.,TRBJ2-1,TRBV15,TGTGCCACCAACCGGGACAGTGAGCAGTTCTTC,CATNRDSEQFF
TRBD1,once,TRBJ1-1,TRBV2,TGTGCCAGCGGCGGGACAGCCCTGGGCACTGAAGCTTTCTTT,CASGGTALGTEAFF
TRBD1,.,TRBJ1-2,TRBV7-2,TGTGCCGGAAGGACAGGGGAAGGGGGTAGCTATGGCTACACCTTC,CAGRTGEGGSYGYTF
.,.,TRBJ2-7,TRBV14,TGTGCCAGCAGCCAAACCACAGTTTCCTACGAGCAGTACTTC,CASSQTTVSYEQYF
TRBD1,once,TRBJ1-4,TRBV7-9,TGTGCCAGCAGCTTAGGACAGGGATATAATGAAAAACTGTTTTTT,CASSLGQGYNEKLFF
.,once,TRBJ2-1,TRBV21-1,TGTGCCAGCGAGGGACTAGCGGAGTGGGACCTCTACAATGAGCAGTTCTTC,CASEGLAEWDLYNEQFF
.,.,TRBJ2-5,TRBV5-4,TGTGCCAGCAGCCTCTCGAGGGCGGGGCGAGAGACCCAGTACTTC,CASSLSRAGRETQYF
TRBD1,.,TRBJ2-1,TRBV19,TGTGCCAGTAGTATAGTGCGAGGACAGGGTTACAATGAGCAGTTCTTC,CASSIVRGQGYNEQFF
TRBD1,few,TRBJ2-2,TRBV6-5,TGTGCCAGCAGCTTCGACAGGGGCCCCGCCGGGGAGCTGTTTTTT,CASSFDRGPAGELFF
.,.,TRBJ2-5,TRBV2,TGTGCCAGCAGTAAGGGGCGGGAGACCCAGTACTTC,CASSKGRETQYF
.,once,TRBJ1-3,TRBV6-5,TGTGCCAGCAAAGCGGGAATGGCCGGAAACACCATATATTTT,CASKAGMAGNTIYF
.,few,TRBJ2-1,TRBV6-4,TGTGCCAGCAGTGACTCCGGCTCAGGGACCTACAATGAGCAGTTCTTC,CASSDSGSGTYNEQFF
TRBD1,.,TRBJ1-2,TRBV6-5,TGTGCCAGCAGTTACGGGGACAGCCCATATGGCTACACCTTC,CASSYGDSPYGYTF
.,.,TRBJ1-1,TRBV18,TGTGCCAGCTCACCCCCACGGGAGGGTATCACTGAAGCTTTCTTT,CASSPPREGITEAFF
TRBD2,.,TRBJ2-7,TRBV7-8,TGTGCCAGCAGCTTAGGGTTAGCGGGGGGTCCATCCTACGAGCAGTACTTC,CASSLGLAGGPSYEQYF
TRBD1,.,TRBJ1-2,TRBV19,TGTGCCAGTAGCCAGGGGGCTTGGGGCTATGGCTACACCTTC,CASSQGAWGYGYTF
TRBD2,once,TRBJ2-2,TRBV11-2,TGTGCCAGCACCCCCCAACTAGCGGGAGTCGGGGGGGAGCTGTTTTTT,CASTPQLAGVGGELFF
.,.,TRBJ2-3,TRBV5-4,TGTGCCAGCAGCTCTAGACTAGTCGGCCTCCACACAGATACGCAGTATTTT,CASSSRLVGLHTDTQYF
.,.,TRBJ1-2,TRBV15,TGTGCCACCAGCAGAGATGGGGGCGACGGCTACACCTTC,CATSRDGGDGYTF
TRBD1,few,TRBJ1-2,TRBV29-1,TGCAGCGTTGAGACAGGGGGTACTAACTATGGCTACACCTTC,CSVETGGTNYGYTF
.,.,TRBJ1-2,TRBV4-1,TGCGCCAGCAGCCAAGTTATTCGGGGGGCAGGAATAGCCACCTTC,CASSQVIRGAGIATF
TRBD2,few,TRBJ2-1,TRBV5-5,TGTGCCAGCAGCTTGGGACTAGCGGGAGGGCCTACGAATGAGCAGTTCTTC,CASSLGLAGGPTNEQFF